Here is one TCR beta chain with its context. The data were taken from a study of Ad26.COV2.S vaccination and SARS-CoV-2 variants. TCRdb keeps only in-frame clones here, not all; method: immunoSEQ multiplex PCR. In the table there are 400,000 to 500,000 clones, about 91% of which are singletons. The trim removed 10 bases at V and 4 bases at J, leaving 9 bases unmatched. Per germline, CDR1 ENHRY and CDR2 SYGVKD. The CDR3 has 14 amino acids. Regarding treatment: roughly 18 received Ad26.COV2.S at low or high dose, single or two shots; 5 received placebo; per-sample allocation not given. Samples analyzed were those drawn on day 63 after the first vaccine or placebo injection.

The specimen was peripheral blood, collected in a trial of Ad26.COV2.S vaccine versus placebo. The chain couples TRBV10-3 to TRBJ2-3, with TRBD2 identical over 9 bases. This TCR came from a person aged 18 to 65 who received the Ad26.COV2.S COVID-19 vaccine or a placebo. Here the CDR3 reads CASGEREDPDTQYF. Written as DNA, the CDR3 is TGTGCCAGTGGAGAGCGGGAGGACCCAGATACGCAGTATTTT.